This T cell receptor beta chain was identified in a study of T-cell memory formation after mild COVID-19. Study details: TCR clusters were mostly confined to one donor each.

TCR alpha and TCR beta cDNA libraries with sample barcodes and UMIs came from 5'RACE using constant-segment primers. TCRdb fed the 5' RACE reads into MiXCR, producing one record per CDR3 protein. In the table there are fewer than 400,000 distinct CDR3 sequences, 10% to 15% of which are singletons. Germline V CDR1 and CDR2: LGHNA, YNFKEQ. V was pared by 2 bases and J by 9 bases, with 6 bases of the junction left unmatched. This CDR3 contains 15 residues. This clonotype was picked up a small number of times. Its antigen is as yet unknown. The study, taken as a whole, reports: For second-wave clones that peaked at day 37, SARS-CoV-2 specificity went unverified. CD4+ contracting clones lay mainly in CM and EM, CD8+ ones in EMRA.

This chain joins TRBV4-2 and TRBJ2-1, with 11 bases that match TRBD1. The material sequenced was PBMCs or a T cell subset sorted from them (not recorded which). This clonotype was sampled from a man younger than 30 who had mild COVID-19 (a few samples of this study predate the infection). Cell type and time point are not known. In DNA, the CDR3 is TGTGCCAGCAGCCAAATGGACAGGGGGCAAGGTGAGCAGTTCTTC. Amino acid sequence: CASSQMDRGQGEQFF.